Below are 8 T cell receptor beta chains sequenced from a single sample in a study of graft-versus-host responses after intestinal transplantation. The data were produced by immunoSEQ multiplex PCR, yet TCRdb's version contains in-frame clones alone and is incomplete. The sample yields about 41,000 clones, around 96% seen once. No antigen has been identified for these receptors. The material was unstimulated CD8+ T cells sorted from spleen or lymph node cells, obtained before transplant. The receptors stem from a human donor who was the organ donor for an intestinal transplant.

The chain employs TRBV13 and TRBJ2-5; 12 nucleotides align to TRBD2. V was clipped by 2 bases and J by 2 bases; unmatched bases: 3. This CDR3 has 16 amino acids. The germline gives CDR1 PRHDT, CDR2 FYEKMQ (reference sequence). CDR3 DNA sequence: TGTGCCAGCAGCTTATCCCTAGCGGGGGGGCAAGAGACCCAGTACTTC. It is translated as CASSLSLAGGQETQYF.

As DNA, the CDR3 is TGTGCCAGCAGCTTAGTGGTTTACGAGCAGTACTTC. This gives the protein CASSLVVYEQYF. The genes are TRBV7-9 and TRBJ2-7; D remains ambiguous. CDR1 is SEHNR, CDR2 FQNEAQ, per germline (reference sequence). Trimming cost V 1 base and J 4 bases, with 5 bases left between them. The length of the CDR3 is 12 residues.

The chain uses TRBV5-6 and TRBJ1-1, with 7 bases aligning to TRBD1. CDR3 length equals 14 residues. The V gene's germline CDR1 is SGHDT and CDR2 YYEEEE. Germline trimming cut 3 bases from V and 5 bases from J; bases unmatched to any gene: 7. CDR3 sequence (DNA): TGTGCCAGCAGCTCGCCGACAGGGTGGACTGAAGCTTTCTTT. It yields the protein CASSSPTGWTEAFF.

This rearrangement joins TRBV28 to TRBJ2-5, with D unresolved. From germline, CDR1 is MDHEN and CDR2 SYDVKM. V was cut by 10 bases and J by 4 bases, with 16 bases left in between. This CDR3 has 13 amino acids. CDR3 nucleotide sequence: TGTGCCATCGCCGACCTAATCCTAGAGACCCAGTACTTC. Translating gives CAIADLILETQYF.

The rearrangement uses TRBV12-5 and TRBJ1-1; D is possibly TRBD1 (5 bases). Trimming removed 2 bases at V and 1 base at J, with 5 bases between. Germline-derived CDR1 and CDR2 are LGHNT and FRNRAP. The CDR3 sequence is 13 residues long. The CDR3 loop reads CASGLTGNTEAFF. The CDR3 DNA reads TGTGCTAGTGGTTTGACAGGGAACACTGAAGCTTTCTTT.

The chain recombines TRBV27 with TRBJ2-2; D unresolved. CDR3 length: 16 amino acids. Per germline, CDR1 MNHEY and CDR2 SMNVEV (reference sequence). V lost 2 bases, J lost 0 bases, and 10 bases lay in between. CDR3 in DNA: TGTGCCAGCAGTTTACAGCTTTTTGCGAACACCGGGGAGCTGTTTTTT. It specifies CASSLQLFANTGELFF.

This rearrangement joins TRBV9 to TRBJ2-5, with 8 nucleotides matching TRBD2. This CDR3 has 16 residues. V was pared by 0 bases and J by 4 bases, with 8 bases of the junction left unmatched. CDR1 SGDLS and CDR2 YYNGEE come from the germline V gene. CDR3 loop: CASSVEIGTSLETQYF. The CDR3 coding sequence is TGTGCCAGCAGCGTAGAAATTGGGACTAGTCTAGAGACCCAGTACTTC.

This rearrangement joins TRBV13 to TRBJ2-3; 11 bases are a match to TRBD2. V trimming: 4 bases; J trimming: 2 bases; junction bases outside the gene matches: 5. There are 16 residues in the CDR3. CDR1 and CDR2 from the germline V gene are PRHDT and FYEKMQ (reference sequence). The CDR3, as DNA: TGTGCCAGCAGCTCACCTAGCGGGGGGAACACAGATACGCAGTATTTT. This sequence encodes CASSSPSGGNTDTQYF.